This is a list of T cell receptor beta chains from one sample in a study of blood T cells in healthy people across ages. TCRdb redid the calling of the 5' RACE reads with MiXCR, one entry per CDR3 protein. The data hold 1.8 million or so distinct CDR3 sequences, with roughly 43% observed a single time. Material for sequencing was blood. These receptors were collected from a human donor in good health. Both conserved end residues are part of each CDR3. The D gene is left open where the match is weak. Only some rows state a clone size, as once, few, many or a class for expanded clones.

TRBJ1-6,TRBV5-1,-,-,TGCGCCAGCAGCCTCGAAGGGGGGCTTTCACCCCTCCACTTT,CASSLEGGLSPLHF
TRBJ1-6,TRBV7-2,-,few,TGTGCCAGCAGCTTAGTCGGGGCTCAGTATAATTCACCCCTCCACTTT,CASSLVGAQYNSPLHF
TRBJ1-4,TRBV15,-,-,TGTGCCACCAGCGGCAGGGCCCAATCCGAAAAACTGTTTTTT,CATSGRAQSEKLFF
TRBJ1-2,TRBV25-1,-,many,TGTGCCAGCAGTGAATCAGGGACCTATGGCTACACCTTC,CASSESGTYGYTF
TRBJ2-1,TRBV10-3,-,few,TGTGCCATCAGTGAACTATGGGGGGCCCCAAGAGAGGATGAGCAGTTCTTC,CAISELWGAPREDEQFF
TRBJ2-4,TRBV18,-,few,TGTGCCAGCTCACCACCGATAGACGTTAACATTCAGTACTTC,CASSPPIDVNIQYF
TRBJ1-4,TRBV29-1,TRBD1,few,TGCAGCGTTGAGTCAGGGGGTGGAGAAAAACTGTTTTTT,CSVESGGGEKLFF
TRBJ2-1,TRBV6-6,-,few,TGTGCCAGCAGCACTTACAGTGAGCAGTTCTTC,CASSTYSEQFF
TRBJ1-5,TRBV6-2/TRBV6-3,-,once,TGTGCCAGCACTCGGATCCGCAATCAGCCCCAGCATTTT,CASTRIRNQPQHF
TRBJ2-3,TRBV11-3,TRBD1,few,TGTGCCAGCAGCCTCGGGACAGCGGTCACAGATACGCAGTATTTT,CASSLGTAVTDTQYF
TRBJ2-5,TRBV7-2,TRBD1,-,TGTGCCAGCAGCTTAGACGGGCAGACAGGGTCCGAGACCCAGTACTTC,CASSLDGQTGSETQYF
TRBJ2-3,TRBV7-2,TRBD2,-,TGTGCCAGCAGCTTACGGCGGGGGGAAACAGATACGCAGTATTTT,CASSLRRGETDTQYF
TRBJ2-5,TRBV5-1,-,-,TGCGCCAGCAGCTTACAGGAGGGAGAAGAGACCCAGTACTTC,CASSLQEGEETQYF
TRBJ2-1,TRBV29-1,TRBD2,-,TGCAGCGCGCGGGGGACTAGCGGGGGGCAGAGCGATGGGCAGTTCTTC,CSARGTSGGQSDGQFF
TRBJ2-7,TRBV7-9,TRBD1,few,TGTGCCAGCAGCTTAGTTCCGGGACAGGGTCCCTACGAGCAGTACTTC,CASSLVPGQGPYEQYF
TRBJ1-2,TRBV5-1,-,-,TGCGCCAGCAGCCCCGGGGCCGGAGAAGATGGCTACACCTTC,CASSPGAGEDGYTF
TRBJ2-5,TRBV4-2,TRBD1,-,TGTGCCAGCAGCCAAAAACGGACAGGGGAAGGAGGGACCCAGTACTTC,CASSQKRTGEGGTQYF
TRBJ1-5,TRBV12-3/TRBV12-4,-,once,TGTGCCAGCAGTACGGGACTCAAAGAGGCGGCGAGCAATCAGCCCCAGCATTTT,CASSTGLKEAASNQPQHF
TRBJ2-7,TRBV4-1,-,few,TGCGCCAGCAGCCAATTCGACATGACCTACGAGCAGTACTTC,CASSQFDMTYEQYF
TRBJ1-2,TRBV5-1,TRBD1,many,TGCGCCAGCAGCCCGGGACAGGTTAACTATGGCTACACCTTC,CASSPGQVNYGYTF
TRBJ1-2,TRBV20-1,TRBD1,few,TGCAGTGGCCTAACAGGGGGCGGACACTATGGCTACACCTTC,CSGLTGGGHYGYTF
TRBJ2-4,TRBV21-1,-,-,TGTGCCAGCAGCAAAGTTCGGGCTCAGGGGGCGTCGATCGAGCTGTACTTC,CASSKVRAQGASIELYF
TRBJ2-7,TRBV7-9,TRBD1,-,TGTGCCAGCACCTCGGGGACATCAGGGGGCTACGAGCAGTACTTC,CASTSGTSGGYEQYF
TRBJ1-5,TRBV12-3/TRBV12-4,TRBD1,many,TGTGCCAGCAGTTTATCGACAGGGGATCAGCCCCAGCATTTT,CASSLSTGDQPQHF
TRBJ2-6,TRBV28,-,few,TGTGCCAGCAGTTTGGAGACCTCTGGGGCCAACGTCCTGACTTTC,CASSLETSGANVLTF
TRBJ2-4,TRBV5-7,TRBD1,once,TGTGCCAGCAGTGACAGGGAAGGAAAGTACTTC,CASSDREGKYF
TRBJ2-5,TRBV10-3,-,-,TGTGCCATCAGCTCCGAGGTCCGGTACCAAGAGACCCAGTACTTC,CAISSEVRYQETQYF
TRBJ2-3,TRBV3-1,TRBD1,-,TGTGCCAGCAGCCTTGCTATCAGGGGGAACACAGATACGCAGTATTTT,CASSLAIRGNTDTQYF
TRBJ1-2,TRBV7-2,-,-,TGTGCCAGCACAAAGGACGCTCGGGGCTACACCTTC,CASTKDARGYTF
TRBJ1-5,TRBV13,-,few,TGTGCCAGCAGCTTTTTCGATCAGCCCCAGCATTTT,CASSFFDQPQHF
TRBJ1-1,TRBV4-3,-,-,TGCGCCAGCAGCCAATCAGGGGTGTACACTGAAGCTTTCTTT,CASSQSGVYTEAFF
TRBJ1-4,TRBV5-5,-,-,TGTGCCAGCAGCCCACAAGTCAGCGGGGATGAAAAACTGTTTTTT,CASSPQVSGDEKLFF
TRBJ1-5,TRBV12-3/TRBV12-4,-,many,TGTGCCAGCAGGAGGGGGAATCAGCCCCAGCATTTT,CASRRGNQPQHF
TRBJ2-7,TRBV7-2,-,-,TGTGCCAGCAGCTTATTCAGTCAGGCCAGCTCCTACGAGCAGTACTTC,CASSLFSQASSYEQYF
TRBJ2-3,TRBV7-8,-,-,TGTGCCAGCAGCTTACCGTTGAGGATGAGTGTGAAATACACGCAGTATTTT,CASSLPLRMSVKYTQYF
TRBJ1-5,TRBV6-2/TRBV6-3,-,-,TGTGCCAGTGATTCCTATAGCAATCAGCCCCAGCATTTT,CASDSYSNQPQHF